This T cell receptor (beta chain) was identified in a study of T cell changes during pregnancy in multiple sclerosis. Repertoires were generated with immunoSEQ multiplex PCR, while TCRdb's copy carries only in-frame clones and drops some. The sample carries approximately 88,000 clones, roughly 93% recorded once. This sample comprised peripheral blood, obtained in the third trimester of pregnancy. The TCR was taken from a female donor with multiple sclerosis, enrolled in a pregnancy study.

The CDR3 loop is CASSLARDRGRNEQFF. The CDR3 nucleotides are TGTGCCAGCAGCTTAGCTAGAGACAGGGGCCGTAATGAGCAGTTCTTC. The rearrangement links TRBV7-8 to TRBJ2-1; TRBD1 agrees at 8 bases. The ends lost 0 bases at V and 7 bases at J; junction bases unmatched: 8. Germline V gene sequence: CDR1 SGHVS, CDR2 FQNEAQ. This CDR3 has 16 amino acids.